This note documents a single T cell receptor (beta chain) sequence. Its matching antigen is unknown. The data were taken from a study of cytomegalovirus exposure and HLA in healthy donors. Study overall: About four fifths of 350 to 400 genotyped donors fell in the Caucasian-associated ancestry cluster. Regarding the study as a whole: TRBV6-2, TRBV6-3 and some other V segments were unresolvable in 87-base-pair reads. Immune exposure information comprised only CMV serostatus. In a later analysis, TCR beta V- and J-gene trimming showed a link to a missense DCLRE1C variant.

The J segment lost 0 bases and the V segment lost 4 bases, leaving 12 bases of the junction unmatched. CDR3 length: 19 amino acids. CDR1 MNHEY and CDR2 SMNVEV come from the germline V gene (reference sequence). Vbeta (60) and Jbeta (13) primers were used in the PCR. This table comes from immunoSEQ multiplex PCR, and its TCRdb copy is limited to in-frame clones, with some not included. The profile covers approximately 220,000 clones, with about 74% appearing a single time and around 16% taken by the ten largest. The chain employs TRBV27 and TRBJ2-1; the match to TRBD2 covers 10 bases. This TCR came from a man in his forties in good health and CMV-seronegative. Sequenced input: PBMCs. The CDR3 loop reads CASSYVGSGGPSSYNEQFF. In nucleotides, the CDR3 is TGTGCCAGCAGTTACGTGGGTAGCGGGGGGCCAAGCTCCTACAATGAGCAGTTCTTC.